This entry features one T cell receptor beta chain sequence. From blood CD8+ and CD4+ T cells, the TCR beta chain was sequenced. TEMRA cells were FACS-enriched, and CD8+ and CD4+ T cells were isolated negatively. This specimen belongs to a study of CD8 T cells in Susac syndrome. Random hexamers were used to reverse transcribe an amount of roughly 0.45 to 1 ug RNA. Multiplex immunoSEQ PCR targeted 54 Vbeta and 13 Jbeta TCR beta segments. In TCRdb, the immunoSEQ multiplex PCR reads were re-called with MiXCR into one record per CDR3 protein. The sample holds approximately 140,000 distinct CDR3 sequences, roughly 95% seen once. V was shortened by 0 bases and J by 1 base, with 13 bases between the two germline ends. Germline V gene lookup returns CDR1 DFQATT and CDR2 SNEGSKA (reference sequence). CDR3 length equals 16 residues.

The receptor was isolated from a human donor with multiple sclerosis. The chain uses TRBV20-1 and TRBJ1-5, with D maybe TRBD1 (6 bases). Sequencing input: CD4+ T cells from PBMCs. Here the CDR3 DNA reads TGCAGTGCTAGAGACGAACAGGGTTTGAGCAATCAGCCCCAGCATTTT. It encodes CSARDEQGLSNQPQHF.